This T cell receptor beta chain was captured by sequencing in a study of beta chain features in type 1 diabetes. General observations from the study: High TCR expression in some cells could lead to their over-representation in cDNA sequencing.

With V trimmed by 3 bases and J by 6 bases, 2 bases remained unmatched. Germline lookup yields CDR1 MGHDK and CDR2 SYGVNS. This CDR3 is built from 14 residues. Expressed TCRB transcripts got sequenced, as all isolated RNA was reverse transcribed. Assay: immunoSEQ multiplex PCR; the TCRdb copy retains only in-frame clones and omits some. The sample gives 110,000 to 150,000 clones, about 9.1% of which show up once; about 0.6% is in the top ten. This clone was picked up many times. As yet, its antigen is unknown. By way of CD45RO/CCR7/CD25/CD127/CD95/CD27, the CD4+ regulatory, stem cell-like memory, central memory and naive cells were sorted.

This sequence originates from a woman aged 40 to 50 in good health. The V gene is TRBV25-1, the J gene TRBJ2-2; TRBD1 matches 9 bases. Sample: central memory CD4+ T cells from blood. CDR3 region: CASSETGGAGELFF. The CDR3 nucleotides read TGTGCCAGCAGTGAGACAGGGGGTGCCGGGGAGCTGTTTTTT.